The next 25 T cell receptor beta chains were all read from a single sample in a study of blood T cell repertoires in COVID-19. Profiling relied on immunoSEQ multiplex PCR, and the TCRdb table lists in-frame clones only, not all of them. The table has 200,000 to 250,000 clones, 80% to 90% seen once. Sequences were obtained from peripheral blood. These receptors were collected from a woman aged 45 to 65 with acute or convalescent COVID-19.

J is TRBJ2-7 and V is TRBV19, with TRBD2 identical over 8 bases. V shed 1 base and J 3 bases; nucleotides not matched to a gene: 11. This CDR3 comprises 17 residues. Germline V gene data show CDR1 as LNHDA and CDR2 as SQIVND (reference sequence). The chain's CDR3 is CASSIGAKSGRYYEQYF. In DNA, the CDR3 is TGTGCCAGTAGTATAGGCGCCAAGAGCGGGAGATACTACGAGCAGTACTTC. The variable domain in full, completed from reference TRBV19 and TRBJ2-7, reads DGGITQSPKYLFRKEGQNVTLSCEQNLNHDAMYWYRQDPGQGLRLIYYSQIVNDFQKGDIAEGYSVSREKKESFPLTVTSAQKNPTAFYLCASSIGAKSGRYYEQYFGPGTRLTVT.

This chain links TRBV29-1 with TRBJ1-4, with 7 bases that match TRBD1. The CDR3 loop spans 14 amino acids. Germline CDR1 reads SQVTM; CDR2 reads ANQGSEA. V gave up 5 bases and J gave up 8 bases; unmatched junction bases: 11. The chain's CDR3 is CSVISPGQMEKLFF. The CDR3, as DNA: TGCAGCGTTATCTCCCCGGGACAGATGGAAAAACTGTTTTTT.

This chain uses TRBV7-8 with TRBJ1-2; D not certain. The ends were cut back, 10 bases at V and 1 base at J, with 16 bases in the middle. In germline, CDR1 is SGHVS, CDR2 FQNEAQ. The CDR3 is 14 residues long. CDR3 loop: CATRRHPNNYGYTF. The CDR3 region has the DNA TGTGCCACCCGGCGACACCCCAATAACTATGGCTACACCTTC.

For the CDR3, the DNA is TGTGCCAGTAGTCCGCGGAACTATGGCTACACCTTC. It specifies CASSPRNYGYTF. The chain is built from TRBV19 and TRBJ1-2; D is undetermined. The CDR3 spans 12 residues. Between the trimmed V and J ends, which lost 5 bases and 2 bases, there was a span of 6 bases. Per germline, CDR1 LNHDA and CDR2 SQIVND (reference sequence).

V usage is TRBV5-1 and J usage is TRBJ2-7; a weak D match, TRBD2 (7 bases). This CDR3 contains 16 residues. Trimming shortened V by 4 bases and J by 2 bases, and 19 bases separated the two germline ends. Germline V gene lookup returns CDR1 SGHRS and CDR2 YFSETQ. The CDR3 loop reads CASSGGGLKGPYEQYF. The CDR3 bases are TGCGCCAGCAGCGGGGGGGGCCTCAAAGGACCCTACGAGCAGTACTTC.

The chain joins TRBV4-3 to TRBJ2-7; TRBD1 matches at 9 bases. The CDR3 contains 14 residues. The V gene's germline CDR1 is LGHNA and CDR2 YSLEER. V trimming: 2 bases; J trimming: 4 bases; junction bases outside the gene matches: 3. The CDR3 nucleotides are TGCGCCAGCAGCCAAAGGACAGGGGAATACGAGCAGTACTTC. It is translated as CASSQRTGEYEQYF.

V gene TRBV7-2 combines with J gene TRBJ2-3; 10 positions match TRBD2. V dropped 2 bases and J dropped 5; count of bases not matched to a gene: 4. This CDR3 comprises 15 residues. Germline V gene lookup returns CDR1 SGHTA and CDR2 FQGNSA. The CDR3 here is CASSLRTSGEDTQYF. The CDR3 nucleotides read TGTGCCAGCAGCTTACGGACTAGCGGTGAAGATACGCAGTATTTT.

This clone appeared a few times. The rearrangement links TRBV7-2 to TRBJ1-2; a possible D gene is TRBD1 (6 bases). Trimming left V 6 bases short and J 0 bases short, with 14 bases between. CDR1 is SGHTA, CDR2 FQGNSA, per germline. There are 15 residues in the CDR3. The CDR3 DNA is TGTGCCAGCAGTTTACAGGGAAGGACTAACTATGGCTACACCTTC. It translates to CASSLQGRTNYGYTF.

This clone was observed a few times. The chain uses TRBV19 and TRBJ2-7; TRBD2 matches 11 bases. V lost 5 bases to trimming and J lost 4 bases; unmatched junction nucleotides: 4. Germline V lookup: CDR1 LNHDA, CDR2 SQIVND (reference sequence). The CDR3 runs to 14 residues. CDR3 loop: CASSQTSGSYEQYF. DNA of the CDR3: TGTGCCAGTAGTCAAACTAGCGGGAGTTACGAGCAGTACTTC.

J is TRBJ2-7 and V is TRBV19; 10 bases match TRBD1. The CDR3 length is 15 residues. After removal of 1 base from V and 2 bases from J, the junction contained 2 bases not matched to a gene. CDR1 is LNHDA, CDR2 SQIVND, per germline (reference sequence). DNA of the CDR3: TGTGCCAGTAGTATAGTTGGGACAGGGGCCTACGAGCAGTACTTC. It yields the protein CASSIVGTGAYEQYF.

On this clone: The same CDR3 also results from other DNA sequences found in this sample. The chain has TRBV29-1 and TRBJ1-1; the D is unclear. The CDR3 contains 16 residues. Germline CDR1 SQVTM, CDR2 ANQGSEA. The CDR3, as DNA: TGCAGTGTGCTACCTACGGGGTCGGGGTTAGACACTGAAGCTTTCTTT. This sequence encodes CSVLPTGSGLDTEAFF.

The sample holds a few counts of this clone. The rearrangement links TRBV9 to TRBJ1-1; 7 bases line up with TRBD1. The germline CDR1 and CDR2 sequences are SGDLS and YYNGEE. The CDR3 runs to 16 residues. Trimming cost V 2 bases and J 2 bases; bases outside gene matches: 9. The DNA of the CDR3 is TGTGCCAGCAGCGTTTCCGGGACAGACAAAAACACTGAAGCTTTCTTT. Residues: CASSVSGTDKNTEAFF.

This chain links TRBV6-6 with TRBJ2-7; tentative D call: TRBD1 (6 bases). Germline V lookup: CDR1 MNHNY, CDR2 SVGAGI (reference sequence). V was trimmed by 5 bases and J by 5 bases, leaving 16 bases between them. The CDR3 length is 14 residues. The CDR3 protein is CASSNLQGFNEQYF. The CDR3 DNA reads TGTGCCAGCAGTAACCTCCAGGGGTTCAACGAGCAGTACTTC.

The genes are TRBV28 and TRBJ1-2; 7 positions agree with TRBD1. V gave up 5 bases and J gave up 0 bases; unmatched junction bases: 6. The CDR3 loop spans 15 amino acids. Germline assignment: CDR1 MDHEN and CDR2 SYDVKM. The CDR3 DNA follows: TGTGCCAGCAGTCCCGGGACAGCTACTAACTATGGCTACACCTTC. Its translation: CASSPGTATNYGYTF.

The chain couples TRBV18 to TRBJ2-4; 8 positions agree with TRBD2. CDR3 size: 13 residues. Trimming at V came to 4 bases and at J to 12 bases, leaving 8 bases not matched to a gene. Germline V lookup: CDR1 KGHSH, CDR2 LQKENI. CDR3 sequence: CASSRTGTSTQYF. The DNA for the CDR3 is TGTGCCAGCTCACGTACCGGGACTAGTACTCAGTACTTC.

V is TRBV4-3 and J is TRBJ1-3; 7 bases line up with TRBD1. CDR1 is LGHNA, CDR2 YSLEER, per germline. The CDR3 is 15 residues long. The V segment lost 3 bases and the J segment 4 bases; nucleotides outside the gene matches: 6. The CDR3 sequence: CASSHDRVGGNTIYF. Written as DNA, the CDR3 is TGCGCCAGCAGCCACGACAGGGTCGGAGGAAACACCATATATTTT.

The CDR3 is CATSPGGAGANVLTF. The CDR3 region has the DNA TGTGCCACCAGCCCCGGGGGTGCTGGGGCCAACGTCCTGACTTTC. The chain employs TRBV15 and TRBJ2-6; D might be TRBD2 (6 bases). Germline CDR1 reads LNHNV; CDR2 reads YYDKDF (reference sequence). Trimming cost V 5 bases and J 2 bases, with 10 bases left between them. There are 15 residues in the CDR3. Based on the CDR3 plus reference TRBV15 and TRBJ2-6, the full variable domain is DAMVIQNPRYQVTQFGKPVTLSCSQTLNHNVMYWYQQKSSQAPKLLFHYYDKDFNNEADTPDNFQSRRPNTSFCFLDIRSPGLGDTAMYLCATSPGGAGANVLTFGAGSRLTVL.

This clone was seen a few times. The CDR3 loop reads CASSIADRGSSPLHF. CDR3 nucleotides: TGTGCCAGTAGTATAGCCGACAGGGGAAGTTCACCCCTCCACTTT. The chain couples TRBV19 to TRBJ1-6, with 8 bases fitting TRBD1. CDR1 is LNHDA, CDR2 SQIVND, per germline (reference sequence). J lost 9 bases, V lost 1 base, and 5 bases had no gene match. This CDR3 region has 15 residues.

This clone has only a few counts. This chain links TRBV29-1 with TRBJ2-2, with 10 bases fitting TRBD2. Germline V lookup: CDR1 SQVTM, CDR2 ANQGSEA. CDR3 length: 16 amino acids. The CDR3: CATSLASGGGAGELFF. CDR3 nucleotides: TGCGCCACTTCCCTGGCTAGCGGGGGAGGGGCCGGGGAGCTGTTTTTT.

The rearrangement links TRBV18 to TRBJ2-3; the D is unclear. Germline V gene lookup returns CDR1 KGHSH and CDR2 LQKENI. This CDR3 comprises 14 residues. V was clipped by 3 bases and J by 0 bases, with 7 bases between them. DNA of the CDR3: TGTGCCAGCTCACCTGATCAGAGCACAGATACGCAGTATTTT. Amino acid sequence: CASSPDQSTDTQYF.

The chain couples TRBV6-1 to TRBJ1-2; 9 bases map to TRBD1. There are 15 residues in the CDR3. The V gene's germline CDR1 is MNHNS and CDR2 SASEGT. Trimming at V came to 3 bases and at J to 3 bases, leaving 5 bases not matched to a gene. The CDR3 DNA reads TGTGCCAGCAGTGAGGACAGGGGAGTAGACTATGGCTACACCTTC. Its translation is CASSEDRGVDYGYTF.

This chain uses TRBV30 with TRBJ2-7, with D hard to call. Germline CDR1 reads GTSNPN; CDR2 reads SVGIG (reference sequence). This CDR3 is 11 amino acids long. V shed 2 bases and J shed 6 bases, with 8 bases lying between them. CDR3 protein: CAWSIGAEQYF. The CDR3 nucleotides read TGTGCCTGGAGTATCGGTGCCGAGCAGTACTTC. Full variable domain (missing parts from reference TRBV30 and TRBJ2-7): SQTIHQWPATLVQPVGSPLSLECTVEGTSNPNLYWYRQAAGRGLQLLFYSVGIGQISSEVPQNLSASRPQDRQFILSSKKLLLSDSGFYLCAWSIGAEQYFGPGTRLTVT.

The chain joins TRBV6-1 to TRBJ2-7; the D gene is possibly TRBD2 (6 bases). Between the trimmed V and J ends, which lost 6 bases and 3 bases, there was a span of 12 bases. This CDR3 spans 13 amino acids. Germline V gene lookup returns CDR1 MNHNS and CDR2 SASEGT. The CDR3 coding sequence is TGTGCCAGCAGAGAGGAGGGGATCTACGAGCAGTACTTC. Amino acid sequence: CASREEGIYEQYF.

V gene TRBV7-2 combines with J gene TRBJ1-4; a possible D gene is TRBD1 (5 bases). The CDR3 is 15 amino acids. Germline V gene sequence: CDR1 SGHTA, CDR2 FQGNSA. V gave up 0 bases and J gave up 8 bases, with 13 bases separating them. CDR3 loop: CASSLAGAGWEKLFF. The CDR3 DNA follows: TGTGCCAGCAGCTTAGCAGGGGCAGGGTGGGAAAAACTGTTTTTT.

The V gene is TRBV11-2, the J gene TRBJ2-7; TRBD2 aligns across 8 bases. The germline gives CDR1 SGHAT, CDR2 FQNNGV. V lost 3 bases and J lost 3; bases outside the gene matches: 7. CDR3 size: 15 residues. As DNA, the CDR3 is TGTGCCAGCAGCTTCTCGGCGGGGGGCGGCTACGAGCAGTACTTC. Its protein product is CASSFSAGGGYEQYF.